This is a list of T cell receptor beta chains from one sample in a study of post-analysis software for immune sequencing data. TCRdb re-called the PCR reads with MiXCR, one entry per CDR3 protein. The sample lists under 650,000 distinct CDR3 sequences, 44% occurring once. The sample taken for sequencing was blood. The receptors shown here come from a girl aged 10 to 17 with multiple sclerosis. CDR3s include the opening cysteine and the closing phenylalanine or tryptophan.

v_call: TRBV10-3; j_call: TRBJ1-6; cdr3_aa: CAISESLGDASPLHF
v_call: TRBV12-3/TRBV12-4; j_call: TRBJ2-1; cdr3_aa: CASRLQGAGDNEQFF
v_call: TRBV20-1; j_call: TRBJ1-4; cdr3_aa: CSATNRDGTTNEKLFF
v_call: TRBV29-1; j_call: -; cdr3_aa: CSVDSGHYEQYF
v_call: TRBV27; j_call: TRBJ2-7; cdr3_aa: CASSFEGGGRLYEQYF
v_call: TRBV5-1; j_call: TRBJ2-7; cdr3_aa: CASSPGLSQGEQYF
v_call: TRBV28; j_call: TRBJ2-7; cdr3_aa: CASSQTSGRGDHEQYF
v_call: TRBV20-1; j_call: TRBJ2-1; cdr3_aa: CSATQIAGGYNEQFF
v_call: TRBV7-9; j_call: TRBJ1-2; cdr3_aa: CASRQGGYGYTF
v_call: TRBV5-1; j_call: TRBJ2-1; cdr3_aa: CASTRTSGRNYNEQFF
v_call: TRBV12-3/TRBV12-4; j_call: TRBJ1-1; cdr3_aa: CASSPQGAGTEAFF
v_call: TRBV29-1; j_call: -; cdr3_aa: CSVNRDRLQETQYF
v_call: TRBV12-3/TRBV12-4; j_call: TRBJ1-1; cdr3_aa: CASTYRTEAFF
v_call: TRBV5-1; j_call: TRBJ2-1; cdr3_aa: CASRRASGIDYNEQFF
v_call: TRBV13; j_call: TRBJ2-1; cdr3_aa: CASSPRARGRRRYYEQFF
v_call: TRBV9; j_call: TRBJ2-1; cdr3_aa: CASSVSGGANNEQFF
v_call: TRBV7-2; j_call: TRBJ1-2; cdr3_aa: CASSSRGGGGYTF
v_call: TRBV3-1; j_call: TRBJ2-4; cdr3_aa: CASSQDHPSGRAGNIQYF
v_call: TRBV29-1; j_call: TRBJ1-1; cdr3_aa: CSVDGTGGGTEAFF
v_call: TRBV5-1; j_call: -; cdr3_aa: CASSLAERNYEQYF
v_call: TRBV5-1; j_call: TRBJ2-7; cdr3_aa: CASSAGTGYSYEQYF
v_call: TRBV12-3/TRBV12-4; j_call: TRBJ2-7; cdr3_aa: CASRPRKANEQYF
v_call: TRBV20-1; j_call: TRBJ2-1; cdr3_aa: CSARGLAGFPSEGQFF
v_call: TRBV10-3; j_call: TRBJ1-4; cdr3_aa: CAISLGTGTATNEKLFF
v_call: TRBV4-1; j_call: TRBJ2-7; cdr3_aa: CASSRPGQTYEQYF
v_call: TRBV5-1; j_call: TRBJ1-2; cdr3_aa: CASSSSPEKGDGYTF
v_call: TRBV5-1; j_call: -; cdr3_aa: CASSSGTKWQDEQYF
v_call: TRBV27; j_call: TRBJ2-7; cdr3_aa: CASSLWARGTEAYEQYF
v_call: TRBV10-3; j_call: TRBJ2-7; cdr3_aa: CAISEYRPSYEQYF
v_call: TRBV6-6; j_call: TRBJ1-2; cdr3_aa: CASSPGNYGYTF
v_call: TRBV6-5; j_call: TRBJ2-1; cdr3_aa: CASRRLAGDLHEQFF
v_call: TRBV7-9; j_call: TRBJ1-2; cdr3_aa: CASSPEGGNYGYTF
v_call: TRBV6-5; j_call: TRBJ2-7; cdr3_aa: CASSTWGGGEQYF
v_call: TRBV7-3; j_call: TRBJ2-3; cdr3_aa: CASSRGGLSSTDTQYF
v_call: TRBV12-3/TRBV12-4; j_call: TRBJ2-1; cdr3_aa: CASSLWTGVINEQFF
v_call: TRBV12-3/TRBV12-4; j_call: TRBJ2-5; cdr3_aa: CASSALDSLQETQYF
v_call: TRBV4-1; j_call: TRBJ1-5; cdr3_aa: CASSQDSGGSQPQHF
v_call: TRBV9; j_call: TRBJ2-3; cdr3_aa: CASSPNGRGGTDTQYF
v_call: TRBV5-1; j_call: TRBJ2-1; cdr3_aa: CASSWTSNNEQFF
v_call: TRBV5-1; j_call: TRBJ2-6; cdr3_aa: CASSLRYEVANVLTF
v_call: TRBV20-1; j_call: -; cdr3_aa: CSARPKGQGALETQYF
v_call: TRBV5-6; j_call: TRBJ1-1; cdr3_aa: CASSTRTAEAFF
v_call: TRBV20-1; j_call: TRBJ1-2; cdr3_aa: CSARGGVMDGYTF
v_call: TRBV7-2; j_call: TRBJ2-3; cdr3_aa: CASSLAAGHTSGGPRDTQYF
v_call: TRBV20-1; j_call: TRBJ1-1; cdr3_aa: CSAWGFGWEARAFF
v_call: TRBV20-1; j_call: TRBJ2-5; cdr3_aa: CSARERAGGYQETQYF
v_call: TRBV20-1; j_call: TRBJ1-2; cdr3_aa: CSAPRQGNYGYTF
v_call: TRBV5-6; j_call: TRBJ2-5; cdr3_aa: CASSLALGRGETQYF
v_call: TRBV4-1; j_call: TRBJ2-5; cdr3_aa: CASSQSTSGSVQETQYF
v_call: TRBV3-1; j_call: TRBJ1-5; cdr3_aa: CASSQGGRISNQPQHF